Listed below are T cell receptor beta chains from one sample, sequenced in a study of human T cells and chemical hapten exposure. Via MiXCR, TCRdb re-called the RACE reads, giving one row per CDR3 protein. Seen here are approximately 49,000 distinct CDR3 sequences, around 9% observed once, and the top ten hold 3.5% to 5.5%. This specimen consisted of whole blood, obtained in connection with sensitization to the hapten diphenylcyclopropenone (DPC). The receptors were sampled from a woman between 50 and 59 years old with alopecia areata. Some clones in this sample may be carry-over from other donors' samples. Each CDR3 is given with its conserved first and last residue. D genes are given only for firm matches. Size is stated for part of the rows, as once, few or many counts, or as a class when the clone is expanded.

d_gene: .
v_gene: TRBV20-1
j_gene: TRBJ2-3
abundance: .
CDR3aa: CSARDTTTGDTQYF
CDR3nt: TGCAGTGCTAGAGATACCACCACAGGAGATACGCAGTATTTT

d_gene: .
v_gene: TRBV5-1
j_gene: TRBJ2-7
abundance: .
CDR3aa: CASSLIGGTQTYEQYF
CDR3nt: TGCGCCAGCAGCTTGATTGGGGGGACACAAACGTACGAGCAGTACTTC

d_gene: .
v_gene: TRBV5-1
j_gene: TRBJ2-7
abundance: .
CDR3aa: CASSLAARGREQYF
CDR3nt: TGCGCCAGCAGCTTGGCGGCTAGAGGGCGCGAGCAGTACTTC

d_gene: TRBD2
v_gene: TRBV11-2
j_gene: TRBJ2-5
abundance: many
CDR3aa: CASSKGLAAQETQYF
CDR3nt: TGTGCCAGCAGCAAGGGACTAGCGGCCCAAGAGACCCAGTACTTC

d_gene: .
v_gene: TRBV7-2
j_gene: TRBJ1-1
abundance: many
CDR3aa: CASSLERVSTEAFF
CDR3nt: TGTGCCAGCAGCTTAGAACGGGTGAGCACTGAAGCTTTCTTT

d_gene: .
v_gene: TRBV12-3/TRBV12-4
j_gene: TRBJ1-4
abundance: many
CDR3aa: CASSVHGGDEKLFF
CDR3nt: TGTGCCAGCAGTGTCCACGGGGGGGATGAAAAACTGTTTTTT

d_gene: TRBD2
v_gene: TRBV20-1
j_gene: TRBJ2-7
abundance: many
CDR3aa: CSARLAGGVNEQYF
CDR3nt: TGCAGTGCGAGACTAGCGGGAGGTGTTAACGAGCAGTACTTC

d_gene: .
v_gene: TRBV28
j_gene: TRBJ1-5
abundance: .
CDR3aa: CASRNNQPQHF
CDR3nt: TGTGCCAGCAGGAATAATCAGCCCCAGCATTTT

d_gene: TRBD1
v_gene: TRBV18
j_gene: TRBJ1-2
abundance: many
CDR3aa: CASSPRDRGRDYGYTF
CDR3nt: TGTGCCAGCTCACCTAGGGACAGGGGACGCGACTATGGCTACACCTTC

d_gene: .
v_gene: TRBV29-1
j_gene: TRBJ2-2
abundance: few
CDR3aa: CSVEESTGELFF
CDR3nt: TGCAGCGTTGAAGAGTCCACCGGGGAGCTGTTTTTT

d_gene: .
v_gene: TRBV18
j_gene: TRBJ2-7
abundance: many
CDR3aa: CASSPIIDSYEQYF
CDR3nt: TGTGCCAGCTCACCAATTATCGATTCCTACGAGCAGTACTTC